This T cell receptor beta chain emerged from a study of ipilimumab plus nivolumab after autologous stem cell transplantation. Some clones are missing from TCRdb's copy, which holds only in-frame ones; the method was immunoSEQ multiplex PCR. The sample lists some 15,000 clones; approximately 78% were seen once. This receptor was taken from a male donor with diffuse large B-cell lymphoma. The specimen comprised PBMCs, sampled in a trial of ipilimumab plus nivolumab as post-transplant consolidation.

CDR3 residues: CASTPPSGRGEQYF. In DNA, the CDR3 is TGTGCCAGCACCCCCCCTAGCGGACGTGGTGAGCAGTACTTC. J is TRBJ2-7 and V is TRBV6-5, with 7 bases lining up with TRBD2. Germline lookup yields CDR1 MNHEY and CDR2 SVGAGI. V dropped 7 bases and J dropped 7; count of bases not matched to a gene: 13. CDR3 length: 14 residues.